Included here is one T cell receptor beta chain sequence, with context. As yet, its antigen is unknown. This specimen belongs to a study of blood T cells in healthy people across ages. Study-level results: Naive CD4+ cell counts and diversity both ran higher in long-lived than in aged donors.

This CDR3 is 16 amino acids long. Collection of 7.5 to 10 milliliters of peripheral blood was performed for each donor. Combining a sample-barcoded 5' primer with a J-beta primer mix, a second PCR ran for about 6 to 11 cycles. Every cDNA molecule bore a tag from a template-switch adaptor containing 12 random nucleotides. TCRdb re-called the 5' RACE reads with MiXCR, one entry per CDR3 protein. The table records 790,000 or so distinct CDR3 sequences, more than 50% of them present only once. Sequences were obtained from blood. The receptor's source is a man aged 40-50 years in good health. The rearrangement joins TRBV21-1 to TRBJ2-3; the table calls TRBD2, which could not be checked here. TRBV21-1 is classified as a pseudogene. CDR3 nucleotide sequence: TGTGCCAGCGGAGGGGTTGCGAGGGTTAGCACAGGTACGCAGTATTTT. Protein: CASGGVARVSTGTQYF.